The entry below describes one TCR beta chain. This record belongs to a study of beta chain features in type 1 diabetes. cDNA synthesis used the whole RNA isolate, giving expressed TCRB sequences. Libraries were prepared by immunoSEQ multiplex PCR; TCRdb keeps only in-frame clonotypes and omits some of them. The data hold 350,000 to 450,000 clones, with approximately 16% observed a single time. The source is a woman aged 18-29 years in good health. The sequenced sample was naive CD4+ T cells from blood.

This CDR3 reads CSVVLSPGEPGELFF. CDR3 DNA: TGCAGCGTTGTCTTATCTCCAGGCGAGCCCGGGGAGCTGTTTTTT. The chain recombines TRBV29-1 with TRBJ2-2; D not certain. This CDR3 is built from 15 residues. Trimming stripped 4 bases from V and 6 bases from J, with 18 bases between. Germline CDR1 and CDR2: SQVTM and ANQGSEA.